This TCR beta chain was found in a study of cytotoxic CD8 clonotypes in ibrutinib-treated CLL. Findings and caveats of the study: While tracking circulating CD8+ T-cell counts, baseline clonality exceeded that of age-matched healthy donors.

Comments on this clone: Its matching antigen is unknown.

Trimming took 0 bases from V and 4 from J, leaving 13 bases between them. CDR1 and CDR2 from the germline V gene are LNHNV and YYDKDF (reference sequence). CDR3 length: 15 residues. Sequencing was performed with immunoSEQ multiplex PCR; in TCRdb, only in-frame clones are kept and a portion is missing. This sample has a few hundred thousand clones; less than 75% occur once, and the top ten carry 15% to 17%. The rearrangement links TRBV15 to TRBJ2-7; possibly TRBD1 for D (6 bases). The TCR originated in a human donor with chronic lymphocytic leukemia. This material consisted of PBMCs, taken after 24 months of ibrutinib treatment. The CDR3 sequence: CATSRDQGWFYEQYF. DNA of the CDR3: TGTGCCACCAGCAGAGATCAGGGGTGGTTTTACGAGCAGTACTTC.